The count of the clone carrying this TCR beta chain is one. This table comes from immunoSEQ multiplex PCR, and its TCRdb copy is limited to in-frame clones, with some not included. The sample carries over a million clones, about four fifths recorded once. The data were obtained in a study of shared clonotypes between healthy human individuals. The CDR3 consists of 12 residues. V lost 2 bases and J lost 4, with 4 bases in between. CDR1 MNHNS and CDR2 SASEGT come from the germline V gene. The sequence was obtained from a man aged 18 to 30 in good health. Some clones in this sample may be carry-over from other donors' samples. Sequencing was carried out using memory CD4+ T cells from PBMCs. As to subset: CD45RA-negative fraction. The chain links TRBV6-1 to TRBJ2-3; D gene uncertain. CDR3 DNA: TGTGCCAGCAGTGAACGCGCAGATACGCAGTATTTT. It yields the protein CASSERADTQYF.